This T cell receptor beta chain was profiled in a study of T-cell memory formation after mild COVID-19. Study at large: The study found TCR clusters largely donor specific.

Whole-study results and caveats: While clones contracting from day 15 to 85 were balanced between CD4 and CD8, later expanders leaned CD4+.

Trimming took off 0 bases at V and 8 bases at J, with 13 bases between the two ends. Germline values: CDR1 SGHDN, CDR2 FVKESK. CDR3 length equals 14 residues. UMIs and sample barcodes were carried by the TCR alpha and TCR beta cDNA libraries that 5'RACE produced using constant-segment primers. Each CDR3 protein is one row after TCRdb ran MiXCR on the 5' RACE reads. The data show over 500,000 distinct CDR3 sequences, with about 18% seen just once and less than 10% held by the top ten. This clonotype turned up a few times. No antigen is known for it. This sequence originates from an adult woman who had mild COVID-19 (a few samples of this study predate the infection). Cell type and time point are not known. Sequencing was performed on PBMCs or a T cell subset sorted from them (not recorded which). The rearrangement links TRBV14 to TRBJ1-2, with unresolved D. For the CDR3, the DNA is TGTGCCAGCAGCCAAGAGCGAGGCTATGCCGGCTACACCTTC. Residues: CASSQERGYAGYTF.